This T cell receptor (beta chain) came from a study of T cell repertoires in ileal Crohn's disease. Looking at the study overall: Patients had a median approximately 7.3-year disease duration, and about 40% were active smokers. From the surgical specimen's inflamed ileum, biopsies were taken as M0.

Generated by immunoSEQ multiplex PCR, the TCRdb table keeps only in-frame clones and is missing some. The table has roughly 15,000 clones, 60% to 85% seen once. V shed 3 bases and J shed 0 bases, with 12 bases lying between them. Per germline, CDR1 KGHSH and CDR2 LQKENI. CDR3 size: 16 residues. Regarding the study as a whole: All patients with clonality above 26.8% had endoscopic recurrence.

Time point given: inflamed ileum from the surgical specimen. Adults with ileal or ileocolonic Crohn's disease and an indication for resection were eligible. On this clone itself: Its specificity is not known.

This TCR came from an adult with Crohn's disease. The sample comprised ileal tissue. This chain connects TRBV18 to TRBJ2-4, with TRBD2 as a possible D gene (5 bases). The DNA for the CDR3 is TGTGCCAGCTCACCGTCGGGGAATCTAGCCAAAAACATTCAGTACTTC. It encodes CASSPSGNLAKNIQYF.